A selection of T cell receptor beta chains follows, all from one sample in a study of cytomegalovirus exposure and HLA in healthy donors. The protocol was immunoSEQ multiplex PCR, while the TCRdb copy is restricted to in-frame clones and leaves out a portion. The table has about 200,000 clones, about 77% seen once. The sample was PBMCs. The receptors stem from a woman aged 25 to 39 in good health and CMV-seronegative. The CDR3 runs from the conserved cysteine through the conserved F or W. The D gene is left open where the match is weak. Expanded clones get a size class; other rows say once, few or many, or leave the size out.

j_call	v_call	clone_size	d_call	cdr3_aa	cdr3_nt
TRBJ2-1	TRBV29-1	.	TRBD2	CSVEDLASGLYNEQFF	TGCAGCGTTGAAGACCTGGCTAGCGGATTATACAATGAGCAGTTCTTC
TRBJ2-1	TRBV7-8	once	TRBD1	CASSSTGFGNNEQFF	TGTGCCAGCAGCTCGACAGGGTTTGGGAACAATGAGCAGTTCTTC
TRBJ1-1	TRBV6-5	once	.	CASSYSGALLEAFF	TGTGCCAGCAGTTACAGCGGGGCTCTTCTTGAAGCTTTCTTT
TRBJ1-1	TRBV5-1	.	.	CASSRTMGGYTEAFF	TGCGCCAGCAGCCGTACGATGGGGGGATACACTGAAGCTTTCTTT
TRBJ1-5	TRBV5-1	.	.	CASSLEPAGRAGNQPQHF	TGCGCCAGCAGCTTGGAGCCGGCGGGCCGCGCGGGGAATCAGCCCCAGCATTTT
TRBJ2-7	TRBV5-8	.	.	CASSFERQPSSYEQYF	TGTGCCAGCAGCTTTGAGCGCCAGCCAAGCTCCTACGAGCAGTACTTC
TRBJ2-1	TRBV27	.	TRBD2	CASSPGTSGKNEQFF	TGTGCCAGCAGCCCTGGGACTAGCGGAAAAAATGAGCAGTTCTTC
TRBJ1-5	TRBV6-6	.	.	CASSYSSSSNQPQHF	TGTGCCAGCAGTTACTCCTCCAGTAGCAATCAGCCCCAGCATTTT
TRBJ2-6	TRBV5-1	.	TRBD1	CASSLGQGAGANVLTF	TGCGCCAGCAGCTTGGGGCAGGGGGCTGGGGCCAACGTCCTGACTTTC
TRBJ2-5	TRBV15	.	.	CATSRGSGRGQETQYF	TGTGCCACCAGCAGAGGTAGTGGAAGGGGACAAGAGACCCAGTACTTC
TRBJ2-1	TRBV9	.	TRBD2	CASSGLGPSREGPRNEQFF	TGTGCCAGCAGCGGCCTCGGCCCTTCCCGGGAGGGCCCTCGGAATGAGCAGTTCTTC
TRBJ2-5	TRBV2	.	TRBD2	CASSIAGVQETQYF	TGTGCCAGCAGTATAGCGGGGGTACAAGAGACCCAGTACTTC
TRBJ1-2	TRBV7-9	.	.	CASSPWAPGLGNGYTF	TGTGCCAGCAGCCCTTGGGCACCCGGTCTCGGTAATGGCTACACCTTC
TRBJ2-1	TRBV6-4	.	.	CASSDSPSNNEQFF	TGTGCCAGCAGTGACTCCCCTAGTAACAATGAGCAGTTCTTC
TRBJ2-7	TRBV4-1	.	.	CASSQEYRVYEQYF	TGCGCCAGCAGCCAAGAATACAGGGTGTACGAGCAGTACTTC
TRBJ2-1	TRBV5-6	.	TRBD2	CASRKGTSVNNEQFF	TGTGCCAGCAGGAAGGGGACTAGCGTCAACAATGAGCAGTTCTTC
TRBJ1-5	TRBV19	once	TRBD1	CASSMGTAYSNQPQHF	TGTGCCAGTAGTATGGGGACAGCTTATAGCAATCAGCCCCAGCATTTT
TRBJ2-5	TRBV4-1	.	TRBD2	CASSQGLAGIETQYF	TGCGCCAGCAGCCAAGGCCTAGCGGGGATAGAGACCCAGTACTTC
TRBJ1-2	TRBV28	few	TRBD1	CASSFVTGQGMGGYTF	TGTGCCAGCAGTTTCGTTACGGGACAGGGGATGGGTGGCTACACCTTC
TRBJ2-1	TRBV6-6	.	TRBD2	CASSAGGYNEQFF	TGTGCCAGCAGTGCGGGGGGCTACAATGAGCAGTTCTTC
TRBJ2-1	TRBV5-1	.	.	CASSGGAGSYNEQFF	TGCGCCAGCAGCGGGGGCGCCGGGTCCTACAATGAGCAGTTCTTC
TRBJ2-1	TRBV2	.	TRBD2	CASSPRASGRDEQFF	TGTGCCAGCAGCCCGCGGGCTAGCGGGAGAGATGAGCAGTTCTTC
TRBJ2-5	TRBV29-1	.	TRBD1	CSGGFNLRDRVEETQYF	TGCAGCGGGGGATTTAACCTACGGGACAGGGTTGAGGAGACCCAGTACTTC
TRBJ2-2	TRBV7-9	few	TRBD2	CASSPSGRAGGELFF	TGTGCCAGCAGCCCAAGCGGGAGGGCCGGCGGGGAGCTGTTTTTT
TRBJ1-1	TRBV10-3	.	.	CAITQASANMNTEAFF	TGTGCCATCACGCAGGCATCCGCAAACATGAACACTGAAGCTTTCTTT
TRBJ2-1	TRBV29-1	.	TRBD2	CSVGGGGRAYNEQFF	TGCAGCGTTGGGGGGGGCGGGAGGGCCTACAATGAGCAGTTCTTC
TRBJ2-1	TRBV21-1	.	.	CASTATRTSGRFNCEQFF	TGTGCCAGCACCGCCACCCGGACTAGCGGCAGATTTAATTGTGAGCAGTTCTTC
TRBJ2-2	TRBV5-1	.	.	CASSLWLANTGELFF	TGCGCCAGCAGCTTGTGGCTAGCGAACACCGGGGAGCTGTTTTTT
TRBJ2-5	TRBV5-1	.	TRBD2	CASRTGLAGVETQYF	TGCGCCAGCAGAACGGGACTAGCGGGGGTGGAGACCCAGTACTTC
TRBJ2-2	TRBV7-3	.	.	CASAPPRSYTGELFF	TGTGCCAGCGCTCCCCCGCGGAGTTACACCGGGGAGCTGTTTTTT
TRBJ1-4	TRBV7-2	.	TRBD1	CASSFRLGQGYEKLFF	TGTGCCAGCAGCTTTAGGCTGGGACAGGGTTATGAAAAACTGTTTTTT
TRBJ2-2	TRBV28	once	.	CASKSTGELFF	TGTGCCAGCAAGAGTACCGGGGAGCTGTTTTTT
TRBJ2-2	TRBV5-1	.	TRBD1	CASSLGTGGTGELFF	TGCGCCAGCAGCTTGGGGACAGGGGGAACCGGGGAGCTGTTTTTT
TRBJ2-3	TRBV5-1	.	TRBD2	CASTLPSGGPTSTDTQYF	TGCGCCAGCACACTCCCCAGCGGGGGCCCCACTAGCACAGATACGCAGTATTTT
TRBJ2-5	TRBV12-1	.	.	CASSLRTAQETQYF	TGTGCCAGCAGCTTGAGGACAGCTCAAGAGACCCAGTACTTC
TRBJ1-1	TRBV9	few	.	CASSVGGENTEAFF	TGTGCCAGCAGCGTAGGGGGGGAGAACACTGAAGCTTTCTTT
TRBJ2-7	TRBV2	.	TRBD2	CASSPPRGGAYEQYF	TGTGCCAGCAGCCCTCCACGGGGAGGGGCCTACGAGCAGTACTTC
TRBJ2-3	TRBV11-2	.	TRBD2	CASSLSIGLAGRTDTQYF	TGTGCCAGCAGCTTAAGTATCGGCCTAGCGGGGAGAACAGATACGCAGTATTTT
TRBJ1-3	TRBV11-3	.	.	CASSPGIGGNTIYF	TGTGCCAGCAGCCCCGGGATCGGTGGAAACACCATATATTTT
TRBJ2-5	TRBV5-1	.	TRBD1	CASSPGQGGGETQYF	TGCGCCAGCAGCCCCGGACAGGGGGGAGGAGAGACCCAGTACTTC
TRBJ2-5	TRBV29-1	once	.	CSARTGVGQTQYF	TGCAGCGCCCGGACGGGAGTCGGGCAGACCCAGTACTTC
TRBJ2-7	TRBV9	few	TRBD2	CASSVASSGGDSYEQYF	TGTGCCAGCAGCGTAGCTTCGTCCGGGGGGGATTCCTACGAGCAGTACTTC
TRBJ2-7	TRBV7-9	.	TRBD1	CASIIDRGESYEQYF	TGCGCCAGCATCATCGACAGGGGGGAATCCTACGAGCAGTACTTC
TRBJ1-2	TRBV7-6	.	.	CASSLGPPVTRINYGYTF	TGTGCCAGCAGCTTAGGTCCCCCAGTGACAAGGATTAACTATGGCTACACCTTC
TRBJ1-1	TRBV25-1	.	.	CASSDMDSHTEAFF	TGTGCCAGCAGTGACATGGACAGCCACACTGAAGCTTTCTTT
TRBJ2-3	TRBV7-3	.	TRBD2	CASRGAGTISDTQYF	TGTGCCAGCAGGGGAGCGGGGACCATTTCAGATACGCAGTATTTT
TRBJ1-5	TRBV6-5	.	TRBD1	CASSSDRGGQPQHF	TGTGCCAGCAGCTCGGACAGGGGGGGTCAGCCCCAGCATTTT
TRBJ1-1	TRBV5-1	few	.	CASSLQRLNMNTEAFF	TGCGCCAGCAGCCTCCAACGACTGAACATGAACACTGAAGCTTTCTTT
TRBJ1-2	TRBV4-2	.	.	CASRQEGTSLGGYTF	TGTGCCAGCAGACAAGAGGGCACTTCCTTGGGTGGCTACACCTTC
TRBJ1-1	TRBV5-6	.	.	CASSLGRGTEAFF	TGTGCCAGCAGCTTGGGAAGGGGCACTGAAGCTTTCTTT
TRBJ1-2	TRBV13	.	.	CASSLLGRRAGYTF	TGTGCCAGCAGCTTACTGGGGAGAAGGGCTGGCTACACCTTC
TRBJ2-1	TRBV7-2	few	.	CASSGTYSSYNEQFF	TGTGCCAGCAGTGGGACTTACAGCTCCTACAATGAGCAGTTCTTC
TRBJ1-5	TRBV15	once	.	CATSRVGSSNQPQHF	TGTGCCACCAGCAGAGTTGGGAGTAGCAATCAGCCCCAGCATTTT
TRBJ1-1	TRBV6-1	.	.	CASAVGGTEAFF	TGTGCCAGCGCGGTAGGGGGCACTGAAGCTTTCTTT
TRBJ2-7	TRBV6-4	few	TRBD1	CASTSFRDRGLSYEQYF	TGTGCCAGCACAAGCTTCCGGGACAGGGGCCTCTCCTACGAGCAGTACTTC